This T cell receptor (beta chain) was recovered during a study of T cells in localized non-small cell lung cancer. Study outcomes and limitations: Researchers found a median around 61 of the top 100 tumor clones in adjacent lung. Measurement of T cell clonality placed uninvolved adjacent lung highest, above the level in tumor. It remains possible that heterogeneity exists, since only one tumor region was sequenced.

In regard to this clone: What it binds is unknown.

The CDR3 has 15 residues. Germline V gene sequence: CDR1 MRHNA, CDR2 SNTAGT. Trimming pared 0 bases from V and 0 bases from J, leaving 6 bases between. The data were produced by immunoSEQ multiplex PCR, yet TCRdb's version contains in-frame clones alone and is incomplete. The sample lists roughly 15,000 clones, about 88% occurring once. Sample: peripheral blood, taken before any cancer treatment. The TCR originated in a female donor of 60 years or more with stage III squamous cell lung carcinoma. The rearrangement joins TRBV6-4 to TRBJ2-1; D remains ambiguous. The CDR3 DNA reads TGTGCCAGCAGTGACTCTGGGGACTCCTACAATGAGCAGTTCTTC. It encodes CASSDSGDSYNEQFF.